This T cell receptor (beta chain) was identified during a study of identifying expanded T cells in peripheral blood. Per the germline V gene, CDR1 is GTSNPN and CDR2 is SVGIG (reference sequence). The J segment lost 9 bases and the V segment lost 1 base, leaving 6 bases of the junction unmatched. CDR3 length: 14 amino acids. The study's findings and limits: Variance in clone template counts between approximately 2-week samples significantly increased with total template count across all healthy donors. Technical replicates showed 0.9 to 1.5 changed clones; approximately 2 weeks roughly 15; four weeks 19.

Collection occurred without any documented infections or immune events in donors. Concerning this clone: Antigen specificity is unknown.

Assay used: immunoSEQ multiplex PCR; TCRdb lists only in-frame clones, some missing. The table lists under 70,000 clones, around 87% of them singletons. Sequenced: blood. This chain uses TRBV30 with TRBJ2-1; 10 bases map to TRBD2. The source of this sequence is a person between 18 and 70 years old in good health. CDR3 loop: CAWSGVAGGGEQFF. CDR3 DNA: TGTGCCTGGAGTGGGGTAGCGGGAGGAGGTGAGCAGTTCTTC.